The clone carrying this TCR beta chain has a handful of counts. The germline gene is not matched at one end of the junction; a read error may be the cause. The study sampled nominally healthy donors, though unrecorded immune exposures were likely. This specimen belongs to a study of cytomegalovirus exposure and HLA in healthy donors. Study in general: From HLA-typed donors, an early data release held approximately 85 million unique TCRs.

The CDR3 runs to 18 residues. CDR1 GTSNPN and CDR2 SVGIG come from the germline V gene (reference sequence). Primers for the PCR totalled 60 Vbeta and 13 Jbeta. Only in-frame clones appear in the TCRdb table, and some are missing; sequencing was by immunoSEQ multiplex PCR. Here the sample spans 100,000 or so clones, about four fifths being singletons. Sample: PBMCs. This clonotype originated in a female donor in good health and CMV-seropositive. This chain joins TRBV30 and TRBJ2-6, with D perhaps matching TRBD1 (6 bases). This chain's CDR3 is CAWTQPLTQGSGANGLTF. CDR3 bases: TGTGCCTGGACCCAACCCCTCACACAGGGCTCTGGGGCCAACGGCCTGACTTTC.